The 15 T cell receptor beta chains listed next were all sequenced from one sample in a study of shared clonotypes between healthy human individuals. Sequencing used immunoSEQ multiplex PCR; TCRdb keeps in-frame clones, though not all of them. The sample includes about half a million clones, over 75% seen only once; the top ten take roughly 12%. The source material was PBMCs. Source of these receptors: a woman in her 40s in good health. Some clones in this sample may be carry-over from other donors' samples.

The chain couples TRBV7-8 to TRBJ1-5, with D tentatively TRBD1 (5 bases). The germline V and J ends were trimmed by 5 bases and 3 bases, with 11 bases remaining between them. Germline CDR1 reads SGHVS; CDR2 reads FQNEAQ. This CDR3 contains 14 residues. CDR3 DNA: TGTGCCAGCAGCCTACAGGAGATCAATCAGCCCCAGCATTTT. Translating it yields CASSLQEINQPQHF.

The chain uses TRBV5-1 and TRBJ2-3; D is unclear. This CDR3 comprises 16 residues. Trimming removed 0 bases at V and 0 bases at J, with 11 bases between. Germline V gene lookup returns CDR1 SGHRS and CDR2 YFSETQ. The CDR3 is CASSLASAPSTDTQYF. The CDR3 DNA reads TGCGCCAGCAGCTTGGCGAGCGCCCCTAGCACAGATACGCAGTATTTT.

V and J are TRBV10-3 and TRBJ2-1; 7 nucleotides match TRBD2. CDR1 and CDR2 from the germline V gene are ENHRY and SYGVKD. V was pared by 2 bases and J by 8 bases, with 9 bases of the junction left unmatched. There are 15 residues in the CDR3. The CDR3 sequence is CAISEARNREDEQFF. The CDR3, as DNA: TGTGCCATCAGTGAGGCAAGAAACCGGGAGGATGAGCAGTTCTTC.

The rearrangement uses TRBV5-1 and TRBJ1-6; D is possibly TRBD1 (5 bases). This CDR3 is built from 14 residues. Looked up from germline, CDR1 is SGHRS and CDR2 is YFSETQ. Trimming took off 1 base at V and 5 bases at J, with 7 bases between the two ends. Written as DNA, the CDR3 is TGCGCCAGCAGCTTGCGGGGGAATAATTCACCCCTCCACTTT. The encoded protein is CASSLRGNNSPLHF. Full variable domain (rest looked up from reference TRBV5-1 and TRBJ1-6): KAGVTQTPRYLIKTRGQQVTLSCSPISGHRSVSWYQQTPGQGLQFLFEYFSETQRNKGNFPGRFSGRQFSNSRSEMNVSTLELGDSALYLCASSLRGNNSPLHFGNGTRLTVT.

This clone appeared once. The chain is built from TRBV21-1 and TRBJ2-7. TRBV21-1 counts as a pseudogene. The CDR3 spans 16 residues. CDR3 DNA sequence: TGTGCCAGCAGCACTCAAGACGGGACGTCAGCCTACGAGCAGTACTTC. Its translation: CASSTQDGTSAYEQYF.

The chain couples TRBV5-4 to TRBJ1-4; perhaps TRBD1 as D (5 bases). The CDR3 is made up of 14 amino acids. Germline V gene lookup returns CDR1 SGHNT and CDR2 YYREEE (reference sequence). The V end lost 0 bases, the J end lost 4 bases, and 7 bases lay between the germline ends. The CDR3 protein is CASSLGQLNEKLFF. CDR3 bases: TGTGCCAGCAGCTTGGGACAGCTTAATGAAAAACTGTTTTTT.

There are many counts of this clone. The rearrangement joins TRBV2 to TRBJ1-5; a weak D match, TRBD1 (6 bases). In germline, CDR1 is SNHLY, CDR2 FYNNEI. The V end was cut by 10 bases, the J end by 0 bases, with 19 bases between. CDR3 length equals 16 residues. CDR3 bases: TGTGCCACCTCCTGGGAGGGGGACTATAGCAATCAGCCCCAGCATTTT. Amino acid sequence: CATSWEGDYSNQPQHF.

The chain has TRBV7-3 and TRBJ1-1; TRBD1 is a possible D gene (5 bases). Germline CDR1 reads SGHTA; CDR2 reads FQGTGA. The CDR3 covers 13 residues. V was pared by 2 bases and J by 4 bases, with 8 bases between. The CDR3 protein is CASSLEGTTEAFF. The CDR3 nucleotides are TGTGCCAGCAGCTTAGAAGGGACCACTGAAGCTTTCTTT.

In the case of this clone: A far larger clone is off by one base, so a read error is likely. This chain links TRBV4-3 with TRBJ2-3, with 12 bases lining up with TRBD2. The germline CDR1 and CDR2 sequences are LGHNA and YSLEER. V dropped 0 bases and J dropped 8; count of bases not matched to a gene: 9. This CDR3 region has 17 residues. The chain's CDR3 is CASSQDNQLAGGGTQYF. The CDR3 DNA sequence: TGCGCCAGCAGCCAAGATAATCAACTAGCGGGAGGTGGTACGCAGTATTTT.

This sequence joins TRBV19 and TRBJ1-2, with D possibly TRBD1 on 5 matching bases. Trimming took 3 bases from V and 2 from J, leaving 13 bases between them. The CDR3 is 15 amino acids. Germline lookup yields CDR1 LNHDA and CDR2 SQIVND (reference sequence). DNA of the CDR3: TGTGCCAGTAGTATTGGATTCGGGGCCAACTATGGCTACACCTTC. Translation: CASSIGFGANYGYTF.

Regarding this clone: An end of the junction differs from the germline gene, which may be a read error. The chain has TRBV7-7 and TRBJ2-5; 14 bases agree with TRBD2. Germline CDR1 reads SSHAT; CDR2 reads FNYEAQ (reference sequence). The CDR3 length is 16 residues. The CDR3 DNA sequence: TGTGCTAGCAGCCCGGGACTAGCGGGGGCGTTAGAGACCCAGTACTTC. Translating gives CASSPGLAGALETQYF.

This clone occurred once. The chain has TRBV19 and TRBJ1-5, with D perhaps TRBD1 (6 bases). CDR1 is LNHDA, CDR2 SQIVND, per germline (reference sequence). This CDR3 is 16 amino acids long. Trimming removed 4 bases from V and 1 base from J, with 14 bases in between. This chain's CDR3 is CASSRSPTGSNQPQHF. The CDR3, as DNA: TGTGCCAGTAGTAGGAGCCCTACAGGGAGCAATCAGCCCCAGCATTTT.

This clone came up a few times. The V call is TRBV7-9, the J call TRBJ1-6; D remains ambiguous. V was cut by 1 base and J by 6 bases, with 1 base left in between. The CDR3 consists of 12 residues. Germline assignment: CDR1 SEHNR and CDR2 FQNEAQ (reference sequence). The chain's CDR3 is CASSLVNSPLHF. The DNA of the CDR3 is TGTGCCAGCAGCTTAGTTAATTCACCCCTCCACTTT.

J is TRBJ1-3 and V is TRBV7-9; D unclear. The germline CDR1 and CDR2 sequences are SEHNR and FQNEAQ (reference sequence). The V end was cut by 2 bases, the J end by 3 bases, with 14 bases between. This CDR3 has 16 amino acids. In DNA form, the CDR3 reads TGTGCCAGCAGCTTAAGGCGTGCGGGAGATGGAAACACCATATATTTT. This encodes CASSLRRAGDGNTIYF.

The chain's CDR3 is CASSSGQGYSNQPQHF. The CDR3 nucleotides are TGTGCCAGCAGCTCGGGACAGGGGTATAGCAATCAGCCCCAGCATTTT. The genes are TRBV5-5 and TRBJ1-5; 10 bases are shared with TRBD1. The CDR3 runs 16 residues. Trimming cost V 3 bases and J 0 bases; bases outside gene matches: 3. Germline assignment: CDR1 SGHKS and CDR2 YYEKEE (reference sequence). Full variable domain (remainder filled in from reference TRBV5-5 and TRBJ1-5): DAGVTQSPTHLIKTRGQQVTLRCSPISGHKSVSWYQQVLGQGPQFIFQYYEKEERGRGNFPDRFSARQFPNYSSELNVNALLLGDSALYLCASSSGQGYSNQPQHFGDGTRLSIL.